This T cell receptor (beta chain) was observed in a study of patients and donors after allogeneic stem cell transplantation. TCRdb reanalysed the RT-PCR reads using MiXCR and keeps one entry per CDR3 protein. Of fewer than 500,000 distinct CDR3 sequences in the sample, roughly 17% were seen once. The CDR3 covers 11 residues. V was trimmed by 3 bases and J by 7 bases, leaving 6 bases between them. Germline V CDR1 and CDR2: DFQATT, SNEGSKA (reference sequence). This clonotype occurred a few times. J is TRBJ2-2 and V is TRBV20-1; D not certain. The sample comprised blood, either unsorted or a sorted T cell fraction (not recorded which). The receptor was isolated from a human donor who was either an allogeneic HSCT recipient or a stem cell or donor lymphocyte infusion donor (not recorded which). It is not recorded whose cells these are; they may come from a transplant donor. The CDR3 sequence: CSARGVGELFF. The CDR3 DNA is TGCAGTGCTAGGGGCGTCGGGGAGCTGTTTTTT.